The 17 T cell receptor beta chains given below trace back to one sample, sequenced in a study of PD-1 blockade in mismatch repair-deficient tumors. Only in-frame clones appear in the TCRdb table, and some are missing; sequencing was by immunoSEQ multiplex PCR. Among some 85,000 clones listed, about four fifths were seen once. The sample in question was peripheral blood, obtained 44 weeks after starting pembrolizumab. Receptor source: an adult with mismatch repair-deficient cancer.

The V gene is TRBV5-1, the J gene TRBJ2-1; TRBD2 aligns across 10 bases. V lost 1 base and J lost 8; bases outside the gene matches: 9. The V gene's germline CDR1 is SGHRS and CDR2 YFSETQ. The CDR3 is made up of 16 amino acids. CDR3 in DNA: TGCGCCAGCAGCTTGAGGGCTAGCGGGAGTTTCGATGAGCAGTTCTTC. Translating it yields CASSLRASGSFDEQFF.

Here the CDR3 DNA reads TGCAGCGTAAGTCTAGAGGCTGAAGCTTTCTTT. Translated: CSVSLEAEAFF. The chain combines TRBV29-1 with TRBJ1-1; D is undetermined. Trimming took off 6 bases at V and 6 bases at J, with 11 bases between the two ends. This CDR3 spans 11 amino acids. Looked up from germline, CDR1 is SQVTM and CDR2 is ANQGSEA.

The V and J genes are TRBV6-1 and TRBJ1-1; 7 bases agree with TRBD1. The CDR3 spans 16 residues. The germline CDR1 and CDR2 sequences are MNHNS and SASEGT. J gave up 2 bases and V 1 base, and 7 bases lay outside the gene matches. The DNA of the CDR3 is TGTGCCAGCAGTGAAGACAGGGGTTTGTCCAACACTGAAGCTTTCTTT. Amino acids: CASSEDRGLSNTEAFF.

The chain carries TRBV4-1 and TRBJ2-5; TRBD2 matches 12 bases. V trimming: 1 base; J trimming: 6 bases; junction bases outside the gene matches: 3. The germline gives CDR1 MGHRA, CDR2 YSYEKL. The CDR3 contains 15 residues. Here the CDR3 DNA reads TGCGCCAGCAGCCAAGCGACTAGCGGGAGAAAGACCCAGTACTTC. As protein: CASSQATSGRKTQYF.

As DNA, the CDR3 is TGCGCCAGCAGCTTGATGGTGTCACCAACTAATGAAAAACTGTTTTTT. It encodes CASSLMVSPTNEKLFF. This sequence joins TRBV5-1 and TRBJ1-4; D remains ambiguous. This CDR3 contains 16 residues. The V gene lost 1 base and the J gene lost 0 bases, with 10 bases spanning the gap. Per germline, CDR1 SGHRS and CDR2 YFSETQ.

V gene TRBV5-8 combines with J gene TRBJ2-1; D uncertain. V lost 0 bases and J 0 bases, leaving 4 bases between the germline ends. The CDR3 has 14 residues. Germline CDR1 SGHTS, CDR2 YDEGEE. The chain's CDR3 is CASSLGGSYNEQFF. CDR3 DNA: TGTGCCAGCAGCTTGGGGGGCTCCTACAATGAGCAGTTCTTC.

This rearrangement joins TRBV27 to TRBJ2-1; D uncertain. CDR1 is MNHEY, CDR2 SMNVEV, per germline (reference sequence). The length of the CDR3 is 15 residues. The V end was cut by 6 bases, the J end by 1 base, with 13 bases between. The CDR3 loop reads CASSRTRGSYNEQFF. The CDR3 DNA reads TGTGCCAGCAGCCGGACCCGAGGATCCTACAATGAGCAGTTCTTC.

The genes are TRBV12-5 and TRBJ2-5; 12 bases match TRBD2. Germline CDR1 reads LGHNT; CDR2 reads FRNRAP. There are 18 residues in the CDR3. V shed 6 bases, J shed 5 bases, and the junction held 16 bases outside the gene matches. The CDR3 bases are TGTGCTAGTGGCGGACTAGCGGGAATATACAGCGCGGGTGAGACCCAGTACTTC. Its protein product is CASGGLAGIYSAGETQYF.

The V gene is TRBV7-3, the J gene TRBJ2-1, with TRBD2 matching over 9 bases. The CDR3 runs to 16 residues. After removal of 0 bases from V and 8 bases from J, the junction contained 8 bases not matched to a gene. CDR1 is SGHTA and CDR2 is FQGTGA in the germline V gene. DNA for the CDR3: TGTGCCAGCAGCTTAACCCCGGGACTAGCTAACGATGAGCAGTTCTTC. This codes for CASSLTPGLANDEQFF.

This clone appeared a single time. CDR3 residues: CASSRRVIPGTDTQYF. Written as DNA, the CDR3 is TGTGCCAGCAGCCGACGGGTGATACCAGGCACAGATACGCAGTATTTT. This chain joins TRBV11-3 and TRBJ2-3; D is uncertain. Between the trimmed V and J ends, which lost 5 bases and 1 base, there was a span of 16 bases. The germline CDR1 and CDR2 sequences are SGHNT and YENEEA. The CDR3 spans 16 residues.

V is TRBV5-5 and J is TRBJ1-5; D gene ambiguous. Trimming took off 3 bases at V and 6 bases at J, with 10 bases between the two ends. Germline V gives CDR1 SGHKS, CDR2 YYEKEE (reference sequence). The length of the CDR3 is 13 residues. CDR3 nucleotide sequence: TGTGCCAGCAGCTCTGAACAGATTCAGCCCCAGCATTTT. It encodes CASSSEQIQPQHF.

The rearrangement links TRBV4-2 to TRBJ2-7; 11 nucleotides align to TRBD2. CDR1 LGHNA and CDR2 YNFKEQ come from the germline V gene. There are 18 residues in the CDR3. J was trimmed by 2 bases and V by 5 bases; bases with no gene match: 14. CDR3 DNA sequence: TGTGCCAGCAGCTTGGTGCGAATCGGGACTAGCGGAACCTACGAGCAGTACTTC. It is translated as CASSLVRIGTSGTYEQYF.

The J gene is TRBJ2-7, the V gene TRBV19; D is perhaps TRBD1 or TRBD2 (5 bases each). The CDR3 sequence is 15 residues long. V was shortened by 2 bases and J by 0 bases, with 11 bases between the two germline ends. CDR1 and CDR2 (germline): LNHDA, SQIVND (reference sequence). The CDR3 here is CASSISGSRSYEQYF. The CDR3 coding sequence is TGTGCCAGTAGTATATCAGGGAGTCGCTCCTACGAGCAGTACTTC.

The V gene is TRBV21-1, the J gene TRBJ2-1; the table's D gene call, TRBD2, was not cross checked with the DNA. TRBV21-1 is classified as a pseudogene. This CDR3 is 17 amino acids long. The CDR3 bases are TGTGCCAGCAGCAAGTCTTCGGGGGGAAGGCCCTACAATGAGCAGTTCTTC. This gives the protein CASSKSSGGRPYNEQFF.

The rearrangement uses TRBV30 and TRBJ1-2; D gene ambiguous. Germline CDR1 reads GTSNPN; CDR2 reads SVGIG (reference sequence). The CDR3 has 16 amino acids. The V and J ends lost 0 bases and 4 bases respectively, with 18 bases between them. The DNA of the CDR3 is TGTGCCTGGAGTGTAGCACAAGGCGATAATGGCTATGGCTACACCTTC. Translating it yields CAWSVAQGDNGYGYTF.

The chain combines TRBV9 with TRBJ2-7; D unresolved. There are 14 residues in the CDR3. The V end was cut by 0 bases, the J end by 4 bases, with 11 bases between. From germline, CDR1 is SGDLS and CDR2 YYNGEE. CDR3 amino acids: CASSVDGSLYEQYF. CDR3 sequence (DNA): TGTGCCAGCAGCGTAGATGGTAGCTTGTACGAGCAGTACTTC.

This clone turned up a few times. A junction boundary mismatches the germline segment, possibly from a read error. CDR3 nucleotides: TGTGCTAGCAGCTGGGACAGTTCCTACGAGCAGTACTTC. Its protein is CASSWDSSYEQYF. The chain recombines TRBV7-7 with TRBJ2-7; 7 bases are a match to TRBD1. This CDR3 has 13 residues. Germline assignment: CDR1 SSHAT and CDR2 FNYEAQ (reference sequence). Complete variable domain (other parts from reference TRBV7-7 and TRBJ2-7): GAGVSQSPRYKVTKRGQDVTLRCDPISSHATLYWYQQALGQGPEFLTYFNYEAQPDKSGLPSDRFSAERPEGSISTLTIQRTEQRDSAMYRCASSWDSSYEQYFGPGTRLTVT.